A single T cell receptor (beta chain) is shown here with its context. Its antigen is as yet unknown. Sequenced by immunoSEQ multiplex PCR; TCRdb stores in-frame clones only, minus some. The sample holds some 1,800 clones, approximately 80% seen once. The sample originates from a study of brain metastases from non-small cell lung cancer. Study-wide results and caveats: Metastases had sparse T cells but largely shared repertoires with primaries. Compared with their matched primary tumors, approximately 68% of brain metastases showed expanded T-cell clones. Compared with primary tumors, brain metastases showed less T-cell infiltration.

This CDR3 has 15 amino acids. V lost 5 bases and J lost 0, with 10 bases in between. CDR1 is MNHEY, CDR2 SVGEGT, per germline. The chain combines TRBV6-2 or TRBV6-3 with TRBJ1-4, with D hard to call. Sample: primary lung tumor tissue. The receptor comes from a donor older than 35 with non-small cell lung cancer. CDR3 nucleotide sequence: TGTGCCAGCAGTGACACCGATGCAACTAATGAAAAACTGTTTTTT. This translates into CASSDTDATNEKLFF.